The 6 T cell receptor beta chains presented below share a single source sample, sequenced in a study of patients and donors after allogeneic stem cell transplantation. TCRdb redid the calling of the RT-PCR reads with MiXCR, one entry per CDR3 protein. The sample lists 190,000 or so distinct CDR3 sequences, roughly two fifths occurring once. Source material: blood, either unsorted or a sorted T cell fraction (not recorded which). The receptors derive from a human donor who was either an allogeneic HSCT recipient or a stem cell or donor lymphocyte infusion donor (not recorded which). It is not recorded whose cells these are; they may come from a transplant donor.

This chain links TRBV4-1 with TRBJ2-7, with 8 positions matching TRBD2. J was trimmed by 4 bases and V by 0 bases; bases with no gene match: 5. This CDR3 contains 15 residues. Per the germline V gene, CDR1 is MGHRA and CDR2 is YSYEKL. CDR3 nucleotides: TGCGCCAGCAGCCAAGATCGCGGGGGGACTTACGAGCAGTACTTC. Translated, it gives CASSQDRGGTYEQYF.

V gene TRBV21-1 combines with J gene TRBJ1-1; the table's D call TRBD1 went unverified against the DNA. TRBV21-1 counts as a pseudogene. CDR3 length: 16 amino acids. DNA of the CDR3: TGTGCCAGCAGCAACCTAAAACAGGGGACGAACACTGAAGCTTTCTTT. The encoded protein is CASSNLKQGTNTEAFF.

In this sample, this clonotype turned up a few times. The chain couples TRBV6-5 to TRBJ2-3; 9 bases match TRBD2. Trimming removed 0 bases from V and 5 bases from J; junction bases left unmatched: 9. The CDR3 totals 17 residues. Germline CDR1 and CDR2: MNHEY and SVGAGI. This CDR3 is CASSYSKSGGIGDTQYF. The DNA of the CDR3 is TGTGCCAGCAGTTACTCTAAGAGCGGGGGGATAGGAGATACGCAGTATTTT.

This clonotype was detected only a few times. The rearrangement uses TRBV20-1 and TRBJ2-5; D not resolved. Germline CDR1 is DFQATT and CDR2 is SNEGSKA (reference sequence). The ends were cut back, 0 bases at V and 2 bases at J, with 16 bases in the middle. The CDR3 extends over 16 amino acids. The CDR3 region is CSARDPFETSQETQYF. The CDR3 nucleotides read TGCAGTGCTAGAGATCCTTTTGAGACAAGTCAAGAGACCCAGTACTTC.

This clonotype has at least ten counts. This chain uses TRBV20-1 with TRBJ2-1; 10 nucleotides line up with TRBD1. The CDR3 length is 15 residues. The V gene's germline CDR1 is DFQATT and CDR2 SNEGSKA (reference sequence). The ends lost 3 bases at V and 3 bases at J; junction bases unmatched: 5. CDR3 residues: CSARVGTGDYNEQFF. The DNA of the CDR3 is TGCAGTGCTAGGGTCGGGACAGGGGACTACAATGAGCAGTTCTTC.

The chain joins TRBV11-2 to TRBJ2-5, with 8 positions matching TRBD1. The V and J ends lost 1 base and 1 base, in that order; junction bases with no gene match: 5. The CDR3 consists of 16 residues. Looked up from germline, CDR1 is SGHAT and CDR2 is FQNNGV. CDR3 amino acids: CASSLGWTGSQETQYF. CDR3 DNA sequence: TGTGCCAGCAGCTTAGGATGGACAGGGAGCCAAGAGACCCAGTACTTC. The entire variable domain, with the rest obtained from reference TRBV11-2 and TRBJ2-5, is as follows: EAGVAQSPRYKIIEKRQSVAFWCNPISGHATLYWYQQILGQGPKLLIQFQNNGVVDDSQLPKDRFSAERLKGVDSTLKIQPAKLEDSAVYLCASSLGWTGSQETQYFGPGTRLLVL.